The following is a T cell receptor (beta chain) sequence with its context. Which antigen it targets is not known. A read error is possible here, since a much larger clone lies one base away. The sample originates from a study of cytomegalovirus exposure and HLA in healthy donors (dated by TCRdb to the late 2010s). Regarding the research as a whole: According to an earlier analysis of a few hundred of the donors, 150 million to 200 million T cells yielded 117 million unique TCR beta sequences and 276 Gb of sequence data. An early release covering just under 650 HLA-typed donors comprised about 300 gigabases of sequencing data and around 80 million unique TCR sequences. Of the roughly 400 genotyped donors, 65% to 90% fell in the genetic ancestry cluster associated with self-reported Caucasian donors. The aim of the study was to test whether cataloging public T cell receptors could identify signatures of past pathogen exposure. The study used immunosequencing to profile the T cell repertoires of under 700 subjects and linked those repertoires to cytomegalovirus serostatus. Along with the approximately 700-subject first cohort, a separate validation cohort of over 90 different subjects was used. The study combined high-throughput TCR immunosequencing, statistical association of individual TCRs with disease status, and machine learning to predict cytomegalovirus infection status. In a later analysis, previously published TCR beta repertoires from more than 500 donors were re-analyzed and high-resolution HLA genotyping was added so that TCR occurrence patterns could be studied. Rather than using new phenotypic data, the later analysis identified candidate immune exposures from TCR beta sequences and from how often those sequences occurred across donors. An earlier analysis of 500 to 650 of the donors applied high-throughput TCR beta sequencing to assess whether each TCR beta V gene segment acted as functional or pseudogenic. Donor age, sex, ethnicity and CMV serostatus were compiled together with the repertoire data. A later genetic analysis used genome-wide SNP genotypes for about 55% of the 666 donors, treating that subset as a discovery cohort. All discovery cohort repertoires had been generated using a single sequencing platform. HLA typing included class I and class II loci at four-digit resolution. The number of typed donors differed by locus: roughly 620-640 for A, B, C, DRB1 and DQB1; approximately 540 for DQA1; fewer than 610 for DPA1; and about 450 for DPB1. Five DR-DQ haplotypes were handled as single units for association and clustering because linkage in the cohort was strong. Among a few hundred genotyped donors of the cohort, an average of about 240,000 unique TCR beta nucleotide sequences were sequenced per donor, around 20% of them non-productive.

The cohort consisted of fewer than 700 healthy bone marrow donors. Cohort members were all nominally healthy when sampled, although unrecorded immune exposures were likely present. The donor tested CMV seropositive, placing the donor among the 289 seropositive members of the cohort. A peripheral blood sample was collected from each donor, and TCR beta sequencing was performed on peripheral blood mononuclear cells. The Qiagen DNeasy Blood Extraction Kit was used to extract genomic DNA from the blood cell samples. On the study overall, not on this receptor specifically: A further reported finding was that TCR beta sequences accurately predicted the HLA-A and HLA-B alleles for most subjects in the first cohort. Because HLA typing was unavailable for some donors at each locus, only the typed subset was used in association tests. In a later analysis, HLA-associated TCR beta chains showed more clonal expansion and lower generation probabilities than non-associated chains that were equally common. Only TCR beta chains were sequenced in this cohort, and the absence of alpha or paired-chain data limited detectable features. A cluster of highly shared sequence variants was judged likely to be a technical artifact of the sequencing pipeline. According to a later analysis, TCR association rates differed among HLA loci, with DRB1 alleles showing the most associated TCRs and HLA-C alleles showing the fewest. Broadly in line with IMGT annotations, most TCR beta V segments showed up in productive rearrangements about 90% or about 30% of the time in an earlier analysis of approximately 600 of the donors. When HLA alleles, especially DR and DQ, strongly co-occurred, attributing TCR associations to individual alleles was difficult. The only immune exposure information available for the cohort was CMV serostatus. In a later analysis, some 17,000 TCR beta sequences were associated with specific HLA alleles at a false discovery rate of 0.05. Fewer than 20 rarely observed V segments, including chromosome 9 orphons, were excluded from the earlier analysis of approximately 500 of the donors because counts were too low. Most TCR sequences were seen in very few donors, while some public TCRs were found in many individuals. Linkage disequilibrium might explain the correlated functional status among segregating V segments, but an unknown experimental factor could not be excluded. A few of the identified cytomegalovirus-associated TCR beta chains were confirmed in vitro to be specific for cytomegalovirus antigens. In a later genetic analysis, fewer N-insertions in productive TCRs were reported among donors in an Asian-associated ancestry cluster than the approximately 670-donor mean. An association between a missense DCLRE1C variant and V-gene and J-gene trimming of TCR beta chains was found in a later genetic analysis and replicated in an independent cohort. The presence/absence analyses assumed that sequencing depth was roughly uniform across donors, and that assumption may not be true. Some IMGT-functional V segments, including TRBV6-2 and TRBV6-3, could not be distinguished by the 87-base-pair reads and were therefore excluded. A total of fewer than 200 TCR beta chains were listed by the study as associated with cytomegalovirus. The authors suggested that the approach could potentially be generalized to other disease states and immunological phenotypes. A later analysis found that most CMV-associated TCR beta chains appeared HLA-restricted, with HLA associations seemingly driven largely by CMV exposure. A later analysis reported that several top co-occurrence clusters appeared linked to parvovirus B19, influenza, CMV and Epstein-Barr virus. The classifier was reported to diagnose cytomegalovirus status with high specificity and sensitivity in both the original and validation cohorts.

Receptors were amplified or captured by the immunoSEQ multiplex PCR assay. The multiplex PCR relied on a mix of 60 forward primers for TCR Vbeta segments and 13 reverse primers for TCR Jbeta segments. The CDR3 region of rearranged TCR beta genes was amplified from genomic DNA by a multiplex PCR assay. Amplified TCR beta libraries were sequenced as 87-base-pair reads on the Illumina HiSeq System. As for the original processing: In a later analysis, tens of millions of unique TCR beta chains were counted across the approximately 640 repertoires, and roughly 11 million of these chains were shared by at least two donors. A nearest-neighbor algorithm error-corrected the raw reads and collapsed the reads into unique sequences, merging closely related sequences to remove PCR and sequencing errors. V, D and J gene segments were assigned by aligning CDR3 sequences to IMGT reference sequences. Each retained sequence needed at least a six-nucleotide match to both a V gene segment and a J gene segment. Rearrangements were classified as productive when the CDR3 lacked stop codons and remained in frame with V and J, and all other rearrangements were classified as non-productive. CDR3 was defined by IMGT convention, running from the second conserved V-encoded cysteine to the conserved J-encoded phenylalanine. In an earlier analysis of roughly 580 of the donors, sequences lacking an unambiguous match to a single V gene segment were excluded. An earlier analysis of several hundred of the donors classified V segments as functional when productive rearrangements were above 56.7% and as segregating when the standard deviation between donors was above 5%. A statistical classification framework was built for diagnosing cytomegalovirus status from the catalog of TCR beta chain sequences. A later analysis assigned V and J genes by comparing TCR nucleotide sequences with IMGT/GENE-DB human TR gene sequences. The TCRdist pipeline was used in a later analysis to assign CDR3 sequences and most-parsimonious VDJ recombination scenarios. In a later analysis, every TCR beta chain was defined by the combination of its CDR3 amino acid sequence and its V-gene family, and reads without a unique V-gene family were dropped. A later analysis removed 500 to 600 highly shared, low-generation-probability nucleotide sequences to deal with suspected cross-contamination and a sequencing artifact. In a later analysis, a clonal expansion index was calculated for each public chain from normalized within-repertoire ranks of inferred template counts. Generation probabilities in a later analysis came from a VDJ recombination model fitted to out-of-frame rearrangements, and those results were checked against IGoR. In a later analysis, TCR-TCR, TCR-HLA and TCR-CMV co-occurrence was scored with hypergeometric tests, and a repertoire-size bias correction was applied to TCR pairs. In a later analysis, false discovery rates were estimated by permuting HLA or CMV assignments 20 times. In a later analysis, co-occurring TCRs were grouped using DBSCAN, with TCRdist sequence similarity added in when clustering inside HLA-allele-positive subsets. For co-occurrence clustering, repertoires with fewer than 30,000 or more than 120,000 public chains were excluded, along with five repertoires with anomalous nucleotide sharing. The table was pulled from immuneACCESS by TCRdb, which kept in-frame rearrangements only. Such tables lose some clones; where checked, under half of the loss comes from unresolved V genes, and the rest has no known cause. From that table come the V and J calls and clone size; the DNA was used to work out D and trimming. Recorded for this sample are over 150,000 clones; about 76% of them occurred a single time. The ten largest clones add up to around 2.5% of the sample.

Sequences MNHNY (CDR1) and SVGAGI (CDR2) are obtained from the germline V gene (reference sequence). The CDR3 covers 14 residues, taking in both the cysteine and the phenylalanine. Left in the record is the CDR3 DNA by itself, 42 bases read in frame from the first base. Trimmed from V: 2 bases; trimmed from J: 3 bases; junction bases lacking a gene match: 2. The clonotype originates from a woman aged 40 to 50 in good health and CMV-seropositive. Recombination connected TRBV6-6 to TRBJ2-7; 9 central bases correspond to TRBD1. Input material: PBMCs. CDR3 region: CASSYGGQGYEQYF. The DNA sequence is given as TGTGCCAGCAGTTACGGGGGACAGGGCTACGAGCAGTACTTC.